The next 27 T cell receptor beta chains were all read from a single sample in a study of blood T cell repertoires in COVID-19. Repertoires were generated with immunoSEQ multiplex PCR, while TCRdb's copy carries only in-frame clones and drops some. This table holds 110,000 to 150,000 clones, roughly 89% found once. Source material: peripheral blood. The receptors come from a man between 60 and 70 years old with active or convalescent COVID-19.

The chain combines TRBV12-3 or TRBV12-4 with TRBJ1-4; D not certain. The CDR3 is 13 amino acids. The ends were cut back, 3 bases at V and 7 bases at J, with 9 bases in the middle. CDR3 in amino acids: CASSFSDGEKLFF. CDR3 nucleotides: TGTGCCAGCAGTTTCAGTGATGGTGAAAAACTGTTTTTT.

The V and J genes are TRBV7-9 and TRBJ2-2, with TRBD1 identical over 9 bases. This CDR3 has 16 residues. Germline CDR1 is SEHNR and CDR2 is FQNEAQ (reference sequence). The junction had 13 bases not matched to a gene; V was cut back by 11 bases and J by 3 bases. CDR3 sequence: CAGDGTGMLDTGELFF. The CDR3 coding sequence is TGTGCCGGAGACGGGACAGGGATGTTAGACACCGGGGAGCTGTTTTTT.

V usage is TRBV12-3 or TRBV12-4 and J usage is TRBJ1-1; possibly TRBD1 for D (6 bases). The CDR3 covers 13 residues. With 6 bases removed from V and 7 bases from J, the gap between germline ends came to 15 bases. Here the CDR3 reads CASRPGTPLEAFF. The CDR3 nucleotides read TGTGCCAGCAGGCCGGGGACACCTCTTGAAGCTTTCTTT.

The V gene is TRBV7-3, the J gene TRBJ2-1; 8 nucleotides align to TRBD1. CDR3 size: 13 residues. Trimming took 5 bases from V and 9 from J; bases not matched to a gene: 6. The germline V gene has CDR1 SGHTA and CDR2 FQGTGA. DNA for the CDR3: TGTGCCAGCAGCACGGGACAGGAGGGTGAGCAGTTCTTC. Translating gives CASSTGQEGEQFF.

This chain uses TRBV27 with TRBJ1-5; D gene uncertain. The ends were cut back, 5 bases at V and 2 bases at J, with 10 bases in the middle. Germline values: CDR1 MNHEY, CDR2 SMNVEV (reference sequence). The CDR3 has 14 residues. DNA for the CDR3: TGTGCCAGCAGTGAAAAACTGGGCAATCAGCCCCAGCATTTT. It yields the protein CASSEKLGNQPQHF.

The rearrangement joins TRBV7-9 to TRBJ2-3, with a tentative D call TRBD1 (6 bases). This CDR3 comprises 15 residues. Trimming took off 5 bases at V and 7 bases at J, with 19 bases between the two ends. Germline lookup yields CDR1 SEHNR and CDR2 FQNEAQ (reference sequence). CDR3 sequence reads: CASSLGQGGTNTQYF. In nucleotides, the CDR3 is TGTGCCAGCAGCCTGGGGCAGGGTGGGACAAATACGCAGTATTTT.

This chain uses TRBV12-5 with TRBJ1-2; TRBD1 agrees at 9 bases. The CDR3 contains 16 residues. V dropped 9 bases and J dropped 2; count of bases not matched to a gene: 13. CDR1 and CDR2 from the germline V gene are LGHNT and FRNRAP. Here the CDR3 DNA reads TGTGCTAGACATGGCCCTCCGACAGGGGGGAACTATGGCTACACCTTC. This encodes CARHGPPTGGNYGYTF.

V and J are TRBV20-1 and TRBJ1-4; D is unresolved. Per the germline V gene, CDR1 is DFQATT and CDR2 is SNEGSKA (reference sequence). The CDR3 length is 11 residues. V lost 0 bases, J lost 7 bases, and 3 bases lay in between. CDR3 coding DNA: TGCAGTGCTAGAGATCTTGAAAAACTGTTTTTT. It specifies CSARDLEKLFF.

The V call is TRBV6-5, the J call TRBJ2-5; TRBD1 might be the D (6 bases). This CDR3 is built from 13 residues. Per the germline V gene, CDR1 is MNHEY and CDR2 is SVGAGI. Trimming shortened V by 7 bases and J by 5 bases, and 14 bases separated the two germline ends. The CDR3 nucleotides read TGTGCCAGCAACAGGGCGTTTCAGGAGACCCAGTACTTC. Encoded protein: CASNRAFQETQYF.

V usage is TRBV20-1 and J usage is TRBJ2-7; no reliable D call. Trimming left V 3 bases short and J 2 bases short, with 8 bases between. The CDR3 runs to 12 residues. Germline V gives CDR1 DFQATT, CDR2 SNEGSKA (reference sequence). The CDR3 DNA is TGCAGTGCTAGTAACAACCCCTACGAGCAGTACTTC. Translated, it gives CSASNNPYEQYF.

J is TRBJ2-3 and V is TRBV28; TRBD1 agrees at 10 bases. The germline gives CDR1 MDHEN, CDR2 SYDVKM. The CDR3 has 17 residues. Trimming cost V 6 bases and J 3 bases; bases outside gene matches: 12. The CDR3 loop reads CASRPTPGQGITDTQYF. In nucleotides, the CDR3 is TGTGCCAGCAGACCAACTCCGGGACAGGGGATAACAGATACGCAGTATTTT.

The V and J genes are TRBV3-1 (or the pseudogene TRBV3-2) and TRBJ1-1, with a possible D match to TRBD1 (6 bases). Trimming removed 5 bases from V and 7 bases from J, with 17 bases in between. From germline, CDR1 is LGHDT and CDR2 YNNKEL (reference sequence). The CDR3 sequence is 14 residues long. CDR3 loop: CASSYTRTAREAFF. The CDR3 DNA reads as TGTGCCAGCAGCTACACCCGGACAGCCCGTGAAGCTTTCTTT.

The V gene is TRBV29-1, the J gene TRBJ2-5; 8 bases align to TRBD1. The CDR3 runs to 14 residues. Germline V lookup: CDR1 SQVTM, CDR2 ANQGSEA. With V trimmed by 7 bases and J by 2 bases, 9 bases remained unmatched. The CDR3 nucleotides read TGCAGCGCCCGGGACAGGAATTTACAAGAGACCCAGTACTTC. Translation: CSARDRNLQETQYF.

The rearrangement links TRBV19 to TRBJ1-6; 8 nucleotides align to TRBD1. The germline V gene encodes CDR1 LNHDA and CDR2 SQIVND (reference sequence). This CDR3 spans 15 amino acids. With 8 bases clipped from V and 5 bases from J, the junction kept 8 bases outside the gene matches. CDR3 DNA sequence: TGTGCCAGTTCTCAGGGGGCGACCCATAATTCACCCCTCCACTTT. Amino acids: CASSQGATHNSPLHF.

This chain joins TRBV10-3 and TRBJ2-3; no clear D gene. CDR1 and CDR2 (germline): ENHRY, SYGVKD. The CDR3 covers 11 residues. V gave up 10 bases and J gave up 0 bases, with 5 bases separating them. The CDR3 sequence is CATTSTDTQYF. CDR3 nucleotides: TGTGCCACGACTAGCACAGATACGCAGTATTTT.

CDR3 bases: TGCGCCAGCAGCTTAACCGGGACTAACACCGGGGAGCTGTTTTTT. Translating gives CASSLTGTNTGELFF. This rearrangement joins TRBV5-1 to TRBJ2-2, with D tentatively TRBD2 (6 bases). Germline V CDR1 and CDR2: SGHRS, YFSETQ. V lost 2 bases and J lost 2, with 10 bases in between. This CDR3 region has 15 residues. The full variable domain, with the rest looked up from reference TRBV5-1 and TRBJ2-2, is KAGVTQTPRYLIKTRGQQVTLSCSPISGHRSVSWYQQTPGQGLQFLFEYFSETQRNKGNFPGRFSGRQFSNSRSEMNVSTLELGDSALYLCASSLTGTNTGELFFGEGSRLTVL.

The V gene is TRBV5-5, the J gene TRBJ2-7, with 9 bases that match TRBD1. The germline V gene encodes CDR1 SGHKS and CDR2 YYEKEE (reference sequence). Trimming cost V 0 bases and J 2 bases; bases outside gene matches: 6. This CDR3 contains 16 residues. CDR3 DNA: TGTGCCAGCAGCTTGGTTCCGGACAGGGGAACCTACGAGCAGTACTTC. Translated, it gives CASSLVPDRGTYEQYF.

This rearrangement joins TRBV10-3 to TRBJ1-1; unclear D gene. In germline, CDR1 is ENHRY, CDR2 SYGVKD. Deletions cut 7 bases from V and 5 bases from J, with 11 bases between. The CDR3 contains 12 residues. CDR3 DNA sequence: TGTGCCATCACAGGAGGAGGTACTGAAGCTTTCTTT. Protein sequence: CAITGGGTEAFF.

This chain uses TRBV5-4 with TRBJ2-3; D possibly corresponds to TRBD2 (6 bases). This CDR3 spans 14 amino acids. Germline CDR1 reads SGHNT; CDR2 reads YYREEE (reference sequence). Between the trimmed V and J ends, which lost 4 bases and 2 bases, there was a span of 11 bases. CDR3 nucleotides: TGTGCCAGCAGCCGCCCGGGGGACACAGATACGCAGTATTTT. It yields the protein CASSRPGDTDTQYF.

This chain uses TRBV28 with TRBJ2-1; 10 bases map to TRBD2. Germline V gene lookup returns CDR1 MDHEN and CDR2 SYDVKM. Trimming cost V 6 bases and J 10 bases; bases outside gene matches: 12. The CDR3 covers 15 residues. CDR3 protein: CASRDSLAGVWEQFF. DNA for the CDR3: TGTGCCAGCAGGGACTCCCTAGCGGGAGTTTGGGAGCAGTTCTTC.

This chain uses TRBV28 with TRBJ1-2; 7 positions match TRBD1. Germline V CDR1 and CDR2: MDHEN, SYDVKM. Unmatched junction bases numbered 11, after V lost 2 bases and J lost 2 bases. The CDR3 totals 17 residues. CDR3 DNA sequence: TGTGCCAGCAGTTTAGTGATGGTGGGGACAGTAAACTATGGCTACACCTTC. Its protein product is CASSLVMVGTVNYGYTF.

This chain links TRBV3-1 (or the pseudogene TRBV3-2) with TRBJ2-3, with 10 bases lining up with TRBD2. Germline V gives CDR1 LGHDT, CDR2 YNNKEL (reference sequence). CDR3 length equals 16 residues. Losses at the gene ends were 1 base for V and 4 bases for J; bases not matched to a gene: 5. CDR3 nucleotides: TGTGCCAGCAGCCAAGGACTAGCGGGTTACTCAGATACGCAGTATTTT. Protein product: CASSQGLAGYSDTQYF.

This sequence joins TRBV14 and TRBJ2-3; 9 positions match TRBD2. Germline V gene data show CDR1 as SGHDN and CDR2 as FVKESK. This CDR3 contains 17 residues. V shed 1 base and J 6 bases; nucleotides not matched to a gene: 11. For the CDR3, the DNA is TGTGCCAGCAGCCAAGGGGTAGCGGGAGTGACCGGCGATACGCAGTATTTT. The encoded protein is CASSQGVAGVTGDTQYF. The full variable domain, completed using reference TRBV14 and TRBJ2-3, is EAGVTQFPSHSVIEKGQTVTLRCDPISGHDNLYWYRRVMGKEIKFLLHFVKESKQDESGMPNNRFLAERTGGTYSTLKVQPAELEDSGVYFCASSQGVAGVTGDTQYFGPGTRLTVL.

This chain connects TRBV7-6 to TRBJ1-4, with D perhaps TRBD1 (5 bases). Germline CDR1 is SGHVS and CDR2 is FNYEAQ. The CDR3 length is 16 residues. Between the trimmed V and J ends, which lost 5 bases and 7 bases, there was a span of 20 bases. CDR3 loop: CASSEGTEGKGEKLFF. The DNA of the CDR3 is TGTGCCAGCAGCGAGGGGACGGAGGGGAAAGGTGAAAAACTGTTTTTT.

The chain combines TRBV27 with TRBJ1-2; D is unresolved. V gave up 2 bases and J gave up 11 bases, with 21 bases separating them. Germline lookup yields CDR1 MNHEY and CDR2 SMNVEV (reference sequence). This CDR3 spans 15 amino acids. The CDR3 protein is CASSLGRGATGSYTF. As DNA, the CDR3 is TGTGCCAGCAGTTTAGGGAGAGGAGCTACTGGGAGTTACACCTTC.

The chain links TRBV18 to TRBJ2-7; unclear D gene. The CDR3 covers 14 residues. Germline V lookup: CDR1 KGHSH, CDR2 LQKENI. V gave up 2 bases and J gave up 0 bases, with 8 bases separating them. CDR3 region: CASSPGPPSYEQYF. The CDR3 bases are TGTGCCAGCTCACCAGGCCCTCCCTCCTACGAGCAGTACTTC.

The rearrangement joins TRBV24-1 to TRBJ2-1; 13 bases map to TRBD2. The length of the CDR3 is 13 residues. The junction had 4 bases not matched to a gene; V was cut back by 10 bases and J by 8 bases. Germline assignment: CDR1 KGHDR and CDR2 SFDVKD. For the CDR3, the DNA is TGTGCCACTGGGACTAGCGGGAAAGATGAGCAGTTCTTC. Its protein is CATGTSGKDEQFF.